What follows are 29 T cell receptor beta chains derived from one specimen sequenced in a study of T cell responses to AZD1222 COVID-19 vaccine. The method was immunoSEQ multiplex PCR; TCRdb's version includes in-frame clones alone and lacks a portion of them. The repertoire holds 40,000 to 60,000 clones, with roughly three quarters as singletons. Here the sequenced sample was peripheral blood, taken on day 0 of MenACWY control vaccination. These receptors came from an adult in good health.

V usage is TRBV20-1 and J usage is TRBJ1-6; D is ambiguous. The CDR3 has 14 amino acids. Germline V gene data show CDR1 as DFQATT and CDR2 as SNEGSKA (reference sequence). V was trimmed by 3 bases and J by 0 bases, leaving 6 bases between them. CDR3 loop: CSASGSSYNSPLHF. The CDR3 bases are TGCAGTGCTAGTGGAAGCTCCTATAATTCACCCCTCCACTTT.

The CDR3 spells CASSDDPELFF. CDR3 nucleotides: TGTGCCAGTAGTGACGACCCGGAGCTGTTTTTT. The chain combines TRBV19 with TRBJ2-2; D is ambiguous. V was shortened by 5 bases and J by 10 bases, with 8 bases between the two germline ends. This CDR3 has 11 amino acids. Per germline, CDR1 LNHDA and CDR2 SQIVND (reference sequence).

V usage is TRBV14 and J usage is TRBJ2-5; weak D call: TRBD1 (6 bases). V was clipped by 4 bases and J by 10 bases, with 19 bases between them. There are 14 residues in the CDR3. From germline, CDR1 is SGHDN and CDR2 FVKESK. The DNA for the CDR3 is TGTGCCAGCAGCCGTTCCGGGTCAGGGGAGTTCCAGTACTTC. Encoded protein: CASSRSGSGEFQYF.

The CDR3 nucleotides are TGCGCCAGCAGGTGGATAGCGGGACCCGGGACCCAGTACTTC. Translation gives CASRWIAGPGTQYF. V and J are TRBV5-1 and TRBJ2-5, with 8 positions matching TRBD2. The germline V gene has CDR1 SGHRS and CDR2 YFSETQ. The ends lost 5 bases at V and 7 bases at J; junction bases unmatched: 10. This CDR3 has 14 amino acids.

The chain has TRBV4-2 and TRBJ2-7, with a tentative D call TRBD1 (6 bases). This CDR3 spans 15 amino acids. V shed 3 bases and J shed 2 bases, with 14 bases lying between them. Germline lookup yields CDR1 LGHNA and CDR2 YNFKEQ. Here the CDR3 DNA reads TGTGCCAGCAGCCATGAGGGGCAGGGGCCCTACGAGCAGTACTTC. Residues: CASSHEGQGPYEQYF.

The CDR3, as DNA: TGTGCCAGCAGCCAAGTGTACAGTCCTACCACTAACTATGGCTACACCTTC. Its translation: CASSQVYSPTTNYGYTF. V is TRBV3-1 (or the pseudogene TRBV3-2) and J is TRBJ1-2, with D unresolved. The germline CDR1 and CDR2 sequences are LGHDT and YNNKEL (reference sequence). Trimming shortened V by 1 base and J by 0 bases, and 15 bases separated the two germline ends. CDR3 length: 17 residues.

CDR3 protein: CSASLRGVEQYF. CDR3 DNA: TGCAGTGCTAGTCTTCGCGGGGTCGAGCAGTACTTC. This chain uses TRBV20-1 with TRBJ2-7; D might be TRBD2 (6 bases). CDR3 length equals 12 residues. From germline, CDR1 is DFQATT and CDR2 SNEGSKA (reference sequence). Trimming cost V 3 bases and J 6 bases, with 12 bases left between them.

This clone was found once. The V gene is TRBV4-2, the J gene TRBJ2-2; D might be TRBD2 (6 bases). The V end lost 0 bases, the J end lost 1 base, and 9 bases lay between the germline ends. CDR1 is LGHNA, CDR2 YNFKEQ, per germline. There are 16 residues in the CDR3. The CDR3 spells CASSQEKRVNTGELFF. The CDR3 DNA is TGTGCCAGCAGCCAAGAAAAGCGGGTGAACACCGGGGAGCTGTTTTTT.

The chain is built from TRBV5-1 and TRBJ1-1, with D unresolved. This CDR3 contains 14 residues. Germline values: CDR1 SGHRS, CDR2 YFSETQ. Trimming left V 0 bases short and J 1 base short, with 7 bases between. The DNA for the CDR3 is TGCGCCAGCAGCTTGGGGGGTCGGAACACTGAAGCTTTCTTT. Amino acids: CASSLGGRNTEAFF. The full variable domain, in which reference TRBV5-1 and TRBJ1-1 provide the parts outside the CDR3, is KAGVTQTPRYLIKTRGQQVTLSCSPISGHRSVSWYQQTPGQGLQFLFEYFSETQRNKGNFPGRFSGRQFSNSRSEMNVSTLELGDSALYLCASSLGGRNTEAFFGQGTRLTVV.

The chain employs TRBV7-9 and TRBJ1-1; the match to TRBD1 covers 9 bases. Germline V gene data show CDR1 as SEHNR and CDR2 as FQNEAQ (reference sequence). CDR3 length: 15 residues. J gave up 4 bases and V 4 bases, and 7 bases lay outside the gene matches. Written as DNA, the CDR3 is TGTGCCAGCAGCTCACCGGACAGGGGAGGCACTGAAGCTTTCTTT. Encoded protein: CASSSPDRGGTEAFF.

V and J are TRBV7-2 and TRBJ1-3; D perhaps matches TRBD1 (5 bases). This CDR3 is 15 amino acids long. The germline gives CDR1 SGHTA, CDR2 FQGNSA. The ends were cut back, 7 bases at V and 0 bases at J, with 13 bases in the middle. CDR3 nucleotide sequence: TGTGCCAGCACCCCGGGACCCAGCTCTGGAAACACCATATATTTT. Translating it yields CASTPGPSSGNTIYF.

The chain joins TRBV19 to TRBJ2-1, with D unresolved. Trimming cost V 4 bases and J 5 bases, with 9 bases left between them. From germline, CDR1 is LNHDA and CDR2 SQIVND (reference sequence). The CDR3 loop spans 13 amino acids. CDR3 nucleotides: TGTGCCAGTAGTACCCGCCGTGACAATGAGCAGTTCTTC. It codes for CASSTRRDNEQFF.

This clone is categorized as medium-sized (0.01 to 0.1%). V and J are TRBV25-1 and TRBJ2-2, with 9 nucleotides matching TRBD1. The CDR3 is made up of 14 amino acids. Germline V lookup: CDR1 MGHDK, CDR2 SYGVNS. V lost 4 bases and J lost 3; bases outside the gene matches: 0. The CDR3 loop is CASSGDRDTGELFF. CDR3 nucleotide sequence: TGTGCCAGCAGTGGGGACAGGGACACCGGGGAGCTGTTTTTT.

Only one count was recorded for this clone. CDR3 region: CATSDVRGQSYEQYF. CDR3 sequence (DNA): TGTGCCACCAGTGATGTTCGGGGACAGTCTTACGAGCAGTACTTC. This chain connects TRBV24-1 to TRBJ2-7; 7 bases fit TRBD1. Per germline, CDR1 KGHDR and CDR2 SFDVKD. The CDR3 covers 15 residues. V gave up 3 bases and J gave up 4 bases; unmatched junction bases: 8.

This chain connects TRBV14 to TRBJ1-1, with D possibly TRBD1 on 6 matching bases. This CDR3 has 14 residues. V shed 4 bases and J shed 5 bases, with 14 bases lying between them. Germline assignment: CDR1 SGHDN and CDR2 FVKESK. CDR3 protein: CASSLRQESTEAFF. For the CDR3, the DNA is TGTGCCAGCAGCCTCCGACAGGAGTCAACTGAAGCTTTCTTT.

The V and J genes are TRBV12-5 and TRBJ2-1, with 7 bases matching TRBD1. Germline V gene lookup returns CDR1 LGHNT and CDR2 FRNRAP. The J segment lost 9 bases and the V segment lost 0 bases, leaving 11 bases of the junction unmatched. This CDR3 spans 16 amino acids. The CDR3 nucleotides read TGTGCTAGTGGTTTGGTACTCCCCGGACAGGTCGCTGAGCAGTTCTTC. Amino acid sequence: CASGLVLPGQVAEQFF.

This rearrangement joins TRBV5-4 to TRBJ1-2; D is perhaps TRBD1 (6 bases). The CDR3 covers 13 residues. Germline assignment: CDR1 SGHNT and CDR2 YYREEE (reference sequence). Deletions cut 1 base from V and 6 bases from J, with 10 bases between. The CDR3 DNA reads TGTGCCAGCAGCTTGATGGGGGGCGATGGCTACACCTTC. Its protein is CASSLMGGDGYTF.

The chain recombines TRBV4-2 with TRBJ1-5; maybe TRBD1 (6 bases). The ends were cut back, 0 bases at V and 7 bases at J, with 10 bases in the middle. Germline CDR1 and CDR2: LGHNA and YNFKEQ. CDR3 length equals 14 residues. CDR3 amino acids: CASSQEWGGQPQHF. The CDR3 DNA is TGTGCCAGCAGCCAAGAGTGGGGGGGCCAGCCCCAGCATTTT.

DNA for the CDR3: TGCGCCAGCAGCCGACAGGGGCTTATTCAGGAAAAACTGTTTTTT. Residues: CASSRQGLIQEKLFF. The rearrangement links TRBV5-1 to TRBJ1-4; 8 nucleotides agree with TRBD1. Germline V lookup: CDR1 SGHRS, CDR2 YFSETQ. CDR3 length equals 15 residues. Unmatched junction bases numbered 10, after V lost 4 bases and J lost 8 bases.

This clone was seen a few times. The V and J genes are TRBV19 and TRBJ1-1; TRBD1 matches at 8 bases. The ends lost 3 bases at V and 4 bases at J; junction bases unmatched: 4. CDR1 and CDR2 from the germline V gene are LNHDA and SQIVND (reference sequence). This CDR3 is built from 14 residues. The CDR3 protein is CASSMTGVGTEAFF. The CDR3 DNA follows: TGTGCCAGTAGTATGACAGGGGTTGGCACTGAAGCTTTCTTT.

The rearrangement links TRBV2 to TRBJ1-5; a weak D match, TRBD1 (6 bases). Germline V lookup: CDR1 SNHLY, CDR2 FYNNEI. The CDR3 extends over 12 amino acids. Trimming shortened V by 7 bases and J by 7 bases, and 11 bases separated the two germline ends. In nucleotides, the CDR3 is TGTGCCAGCAACAGGGTAGGGCAGCCCCAGCATTTT. This gives the protein CASNRVGQPQHF.

The chain carries TRBV15 and TRBJ1-2; tentatively, D is TRBD1 (5 bases). V was pared by 1 base and J by 2 bases, with 8 bases between. The CDR3 is 14 amino acids. Germline assignment: CDR1 LNHNV and CDR2 YYDKDF (reference sequence). CDR3 bases: TGTGCCACCAGCAGAGGGGACGGGAACTATGGCTACACCTTC. The encoded protein is CATSRGDGNYGYTF.

This chain uses TRBV4-1 with TRBJ2-2, with 8 bases identical to TRBD2. Germline V gene sequence: CDR1 MGHRA, CDR2 YSYEKL. The CDR3 runs 15 residues. The ends lost 1 base at V and 6 bases at J; junction bases unmatched: 4. The CDR3 nucleotides are TGCGCCAGCAGCCAAGTCGAACTAGCGGCCGGGGAGCTGTTTTTT. Amino acids: CASSQVELAAGELFF.

V is TRBV5-1 and J is TRBJ2-3; no clear D gene. From germline, CDR1 is SGHRS and CDR2 YFSETQ. V dropped 5 bases and J dropped 0 bases, with 10 bases sitting between them. The CDR3 is 14 residues long. In DNA form, the CDR3 reads TGCGCCAGCAGTGTAACTTCTAGCACAGATACGCAGTATTTT. Amino acids: CASSVTSSTDTQYF.

The chain couples TRBV19 to TRBJ1-5; D uncertain. This CDR3 region has 17 residues. Trimming shortened V by 2 bases and J by 1 base, and 15 bases separated the two germline ends. Germline lookup yields CDR1 LNHDA and CDR2 SQIVND (reference sequence). The CDR3 DNA reads TGTGCCAGTAGTATAACTGGCGGCCGAGCAAGCAATCAGCCCCAGCATTTT. It yields the protein CASSITGGRASNQPQHF.

This clone showed up just once. The chain links TRBV12-5 to TRBJ2-3; TRBD1 agrees at 8 bases. The CDR3 sequence is 16 residues long. J was trimmed by 1 base and V by 2 bases; bases with no gene match: 5. From germline, CDR1 is LGHNT and CDR2 FRNRAP. The CDR3 DNA follows: TGTGCTAGTGGTTTGAACGTGGGACAGGGCACAGATACGCAGTATTTT. Protein product: CASGLNVGQGTDTQYF.

This clone appeared once. The chain carries TRBV6-5 and TRBJ1-1; D is perhaps TRBD1 (5 bases). The germline V gene encodes CDR1 MNHEY and CDR2 SVGAGI. The V and J ends lost 6 bases and 4 bases respectively, with 15 bases between them. The CDR3 has 14 residues. The CDR3 region is CASRKEWGITEAFF. The CDR3 DNA follows: TGTGCCAGCAGGAAGGAGTGGGGGATCACTGAAGCTTTCTTT.

This chain uses TRBV18 with TRBJ2-1; D not certain. The CDR3 length is 15 residues. Germline V CDR1 and CDR2: KGHSH, LQKENI. Trimming stripped 6 bases from V and 0 bases from J, with 12 bases between. CDR3 sequence reads: CASSPDQSSYNEQFF. The DNA for the CDR3 is TGTGCCAGCTCGCCGGACCAGAGCTCCTACAATGAGCAGTTCTTC.

This clone has just a few counts. The rearrangement joins TRBV7-6 to TRBJ2-2, with 8 bases aligning to TRBD1. After removal of 4 bases from V and 4 bases from J, the junction contained 8 bases not matched to a gene. The CDR3 contains 16 residues. CDR1 SGHVS and CDR2 FNYEAQ come from the germline V gene. DNA for the CDR3: TGTGCCAGCAGCTCCACAGGGGGGCTTAGCACCGGGGAGCTGTTTTTT. It is translated as CASSSTGGLSTGELFF.